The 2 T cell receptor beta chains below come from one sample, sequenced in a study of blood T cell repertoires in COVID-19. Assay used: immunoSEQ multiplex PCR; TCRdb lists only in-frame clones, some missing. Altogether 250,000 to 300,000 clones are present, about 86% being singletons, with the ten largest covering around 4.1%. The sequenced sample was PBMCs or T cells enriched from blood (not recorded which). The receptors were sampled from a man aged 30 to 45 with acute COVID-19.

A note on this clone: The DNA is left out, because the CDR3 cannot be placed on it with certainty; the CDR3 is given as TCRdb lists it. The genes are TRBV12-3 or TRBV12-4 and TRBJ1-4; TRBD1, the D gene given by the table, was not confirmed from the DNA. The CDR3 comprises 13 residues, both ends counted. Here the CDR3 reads CASSWAGGAGSFF.

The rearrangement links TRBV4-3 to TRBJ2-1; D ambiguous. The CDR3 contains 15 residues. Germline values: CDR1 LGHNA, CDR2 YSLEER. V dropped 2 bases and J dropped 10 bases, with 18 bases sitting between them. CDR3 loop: CASSQSTTANIEQFF. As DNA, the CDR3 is TGCGCCAGCAGCCAATCAACTACCGCGAACATCGAGCAGTTCTTC.